The 5 T cell receptor beta chains below come from one sample, sequenced in a study of metastatic and nonmetastatic thyroid tumors. TCRdb re-clonotyped the PCR reads via MiXCR. The table records about 21,000 clones, approximately 30% of them present only once. Ahead of thyroid surgery, no patient had received treatment of any kind. The specimen sequenced was tumor tissue. Receptors originate from a male donor with papillary thyroid cancer or a benign thyroid nodule (not recorded which). Some clones in this sample may be carry-over from other donors' samples.

This clone was seen a few times. This rearrangement joins TRBV3-1 to TRBJ1-6, with 12 bases fitting TRBD1. CDR3 length: 16 amino acids. After removal of 3 bases from V and 7 bases from J, the junction contained 4 bases not matched to a gene. Germline-derived CDR1 and CDR2 are LGHDT and YNNKEL (reference sequence). Here the CDR3 reads CASSHSGTGGNSPLHF. CDR3 nucleotide sequence: TGTGCCAGCAGCCATTCCGGGACAGGGGGCAATTCACCCCTCCACTTT.

By share of the sample, this clone is medium-sized. This sequence joins TRBV20-1 and TRBJ2-3, with 11 bases identical to TRBD1. Germline CDR1 reads DFQATT; CDR2 reads SNEGSKA (reference sequence). With V trimmed by 6 bases and J by 3 bases, 5 bases remained unmatched. The CDR3 sequence is 14 residues long. The CDR3 nucleotides read TGCAGTGCCGCCGGGACAGGGGGAACAGATACGCAGTATTTT. This gives the protein CSAAGTGGTDTQYF.

The CDR3 loop reads CASSSPDSSYNEQFF. Written as DNA, the CDR3 is TGTGCCAGCAGTTCCCCCGACAGTTCCTACAATGAGCAGTTCTTC. This rearrangement joins TRBV12-3 or TRBV12-4 to TRBJ2-1; weak D call: TRBD1 (5 bases). Trimming took 4 bases from V and 1 from J, leaving 11 bases between them. CDR3 length: 15 residues.

This clone has ten or more counts. The rearrangement links TRBV15 to TRBJ1-4; TRBD1 might be the D (5 bases). The V gene's germline CDR1 is LNHNV and CDR2 YYDKDF (reference sequence). This CDR3 has 16 residues. Deletions cut 6 bases from V and 7 bases from J, with 21 bases between. The CDR3 protein is CATRRSGTLTGEKLFF. Written as DNA, the CDR3 is TGTGCCACCAGGAGATCCGGGACCCTTACCGGTGAAAAACTGTTTTTT. Full variable domain (outside the CDR3, taken from reference TRBV15 and TRBJ1-4): DAMVIQNPRYQVTQFGKPVTLSCSQTLNHNVMYWYQQKSSQAPKLLFHYYDKDFNNEADTPDNFQSRRPNTSFCFLDIRSPGLGDTAMYLCATRRSGTLTGEKLFFGSGTQLSVL.

The chain links TRBV20-1 to TRBJ2-1; D unclear. The CDR3 sequence is 14 residues long. The germline CDR1 and CDR2 sequences are DFQATT and SNEGSKA (reference sequence). Trimming shortened V by 6 bases and J by 4 bases, and 16 bases separated the two germline ends. The CDR3 sequence: CSASPLRAYNEQFF. The CDR3 DNA follows: TGCAGTGCCTCACCCCTGCGCGCATACAATGAGCAGTTCTTC.